The present T cell receptor beta chain was sequenced within a study of long-term antiretroviral therapy in people with HIV. Study results and limitations: The study found that diversity rose after ART but stayed below transplant donor controls. Blood collection from about 2003 to 2018 possibly occurred under older ART regimens.

Details on this clone: The antigen is undetermined.

The CDR3 length is 14 residues. Trimming removed 3 bases at V and 2 bases at J, with 12 bases between. The V gene's germline CDR1 is SGHDT and CDR2 YYEEEE. They ran version v3.0 of the immunoSEQ assay at survey level. Sequencing was designed to cover roughly 40,000-50,000 T-cell genomes in each sample. Profiling relied on immunoSEQ multiplex PCR, and the TCRdb table lists in-frame clones only, not all of them. Of about 22,000 clones listed, around 80% are singletons. The TCR comes from a middle-aged woman with HIV. The chain recombines TRBV5-6 with TRBJ2-7; tentatively, D is TRBD1 (6 bases). Sequenced here: unsorted PBMCs, sampled 4.1 years after starting antiretroviral therapy. CDR3 in DNA: TGTGCCAGCAGCTCGGGACATTCCCCCTACGAGCAGTACTTC. It codes for CASSSGHSPYEQYF. Supplemented by reference TRBV5-6 and TRBJ2-7, the full variable domain reads DAGVTQSPTHLIKTRGQQVTLRCSPKSGHDTVSWYQQALGQGPQFIFQYYEEEERQRGNFPDRFSGHQFPNYSSELNVNALLLGDSALYLCASSSGHSPYEQYFGPGTRLTVT.